This section outlines one T cell receptor (beta chain) sequence together with its context. The CDR3 length is 16 residues. Trimming took 5 bases from V and 6 from J, leaving 23 bases between them. Per germline, CDR1 DFQATT and CDR2 SNEGSKA (reference sequence). Each CDR3 protein is one row after TCRdb ran MiXCR on the 5' RACE reads. The sample gives 30,000 or so distinct CDR3 sequences, under 5% of which show up once; about 7.5% is in the top ten. This sample is drawn from a study of early T cells in non-severe SARS-CoV-2 infection. The specimen was whole blood. The chain employs TRBV20-1 and TRBJ2-1; D assignment may be TRBD1 or TRBD2 (6 bases each). This sequence originates from an adult who was a healthcare worker with PCR-confirmed SARS-CoV-2 infection or an uninfected control (not recorded which). The CDR3 region is CSAPELKGGGVNEQFF. DNA for the CDR3: TGCAGTGCTCCTGAGTTAAAGGGGGGAGGTGTCAATGAGCAGTTCTTC.